This T cell receptor (beta chain) appears in the sequencing data of a study of neoadjuvant anti-PD-1 for oral cavity cancer. Study-wide background: Around day 43, patients without progression received a fourth nivolumab dose before surgery. General study results and limits: TCR analyses covered only a few patients per response group.

Data came from immunoSEQ multiplex PCR; TCRdb stores just in-frame clones and leaves some out. In the table there are just under 70,000 clones, roughly 84% of which are singletons. In regard to this clone: Its specificity is unknown.

Indicated time point: after neoadjuvant nivolumab, at surgical resection. Patients had HPV-negative, locally advanced oral cavity squamous cell carcinoma. The CDR3 extends over 14 amino acids. The junction had 5 bases not matched to a gene; V was cut back by 5 bases and J by 5 bases. Germline CDR1 reads SEHNR; CDR2 reads FQNEAQ (reference sequence). The rearrangement uses TRBV7-9 and TRBJ2-3, with 9 bases matching TRBD1. This clonotype was sampled from a person aged 35 to 85 with oral cavity squamous cell carcinoma. The material was PBMCs, obtained after nivolumab (anti-PD-1) treatment. CDR3 coding DNA: TGTGCCAGCAGCAGAGACAGGGGGGGAGATACGCAGTATTTT. This translates into CASSRDRGGDTQYF.